The sequence of this T cell receptor beta chain was determined in a study of technical replicates of blood from several donors (dated by TCRdb to 2015 to 2018). Turning to this clone: Its binding antigen is unknown. Base qualities are not provided; no much larger clone lies one nucleotide away.

The library came from the immunoSEQ multiplex PCR assay. Here the immuneACCESS table is served through TCRdb, limited to in-frame sequences with V and J called. Missing clones are a known gap in these copies; in checked studies unresolved V genes cover under half, and the rest lacks a known reason. The sample includes 65,000 to 95,000 clones, with approximately 90% observed a single time. The top ten clones comprise over 0.25% of the sample. The V and J ends are trimmed by 6 bases and 2 bases, leaving 9 bases between them. Measured from the cysteine to the phenylalanine, the CDR3 is 13 residues long. This entry keeps only the CDR3 DNA: 39 bases, framed from base 1. CDR1 and CDR2 are read off the germline V gene as KGHSH and LQKENI.

Material: T cells isolated from PBMCs. This clonotype was obtained from a human donor in good health. This chain joins TRBV18 to TRBJ2-3; no D gene call is confident. The nucleotides read TGTGCCAGCTCGCGGCTCCTCACAGATACGCAGTATTTT. Its coded protein is CASSRLLTDTQYF.